The 10 T cell receptor beta chains presented below share a single source sample, sequenced in a study of blood T cell repertoires in COVID-19 (dated by TCRdb to 2018 to 2020). To prepare the library, the immunoSEQ multiplex PCR assay was applied. The source is immuneACCESS, and TCRdb retained only in-frame sequences with V and J called. Part of the clones is not carried over; for the studies checked, unresolved V genes explain less than half of this, and the remainder is unexplained. The sample table lists a few hundred thousand clones, roughly 87% of them with a count of one. The ten largest account for about 2% of the sample. The sequenced sample consisted of peripheral blood. Source of these receptors: a man in his late teens or twenties with active or convalescent COVID-19.

Here the CDR3 reads CASSYGIGDVTEAFF. CDR3 nucleotide sequence: TGTGCCAGCAGTTACGGTATAGGGGATGTCACTGAAGCTTTCTTT. The chain combines TRBV6-5 with TRBJ1-1, with a possible D match to TRBD1 (5 bases). V shed 2 bases and J shed 4 bases, with 14 bases lying between them. This CDR3 has 15 amino acids. Germline V gene sequence: CDR1 MNHEY, CDR2 SVGAGI.

This clone was observed a handful of times. This sample includes further DNA sequences coding for the same CDR3. The chain joins TRBV9 to TRBJ2-3; no reliable D call. The CDR3 extends over 14 amino acids. The V gene lost 0 bases and the J gene lost 0 bases, with 5 bases spanning the gap. Germline lookup yields CDR1 SGDLS and CDR2 YYNGEE. The CDR3 DNA reads as TGTGCCAGCAGCGTAGCCGGGAGCACAGATACGCAGTATTTT. Amino acid sequence: CASSVAGSTDTQYF.

The rearrangement uses TRBV29-1 and TRBJ2-1; 14 bases are a match to TRBD2. The CDR3 covers 15 residues. Germline lookup yields CDR1 SQVTM and CDR2 ANQGSEA. Trimming cost V 7 bases and J 4 bases; bases outside gene matches: 6. This CDR3 is CSGQGLAGGYNEQFF. CDR3 DNA: TGCAGCGGGCAAGGACTAGCGGGAGGATACAATGAGCAGTTCTTC.

V usage is TRBV29-1 and J usage is TRBJ2-1; the match to TRBD2 covers 7 bases. The CDR3 runs to 18 residues. Per the germline V gene, CDR1 is SQVTM and CDR2 is ANQGSEA. Losses at the gene ends were 7 bases for V and 0 bases for J; bases not matched to a gene: 18. CDR3 in DNA: TGCAGCGCAAACGGGGCCTTTCGGGGGGTACTCTCCTACAATGAGCAGTTCTTC. Residues: CSANGAFRGVLSYNEQFF.

This sequence joins TRBV28 and TRBJ2-2; no clear D gene. Germline V gives CDR1 MDHEN, CDR2 SYDVKM. The V and J ends lost 2 bases and 3 bases respectively, with 7 bases between them. This CDR3 is built from 14 residues. CDR3 amino acids: CASSLDGYTGELFF. Here the CDR3 DNA reads TGTGCCAGCAGTTTAGACGGGTACACCGGGGAGCTGTTTTTT.

This chain connects TRBV13 to TRBJ1-3; perhaps TRBD1 as D (6 bases). This CDR3 has 15 residues. Germline-derived CDR1 and CDR2 are PRHDT and FYEKMQ (reference sequence). V was pared by 5 bases and J by 2 bases, with 13 bases between. The DNA of the CDR3 is TGTGCCAGCAGCCTACAACAGGGAGCTGGAAACACCATATATTTT. It is translated as CASSLQQGAGNTIYF.

The CDR3 loop reads CASSSYRDTGELFF. The CDR3 region has the DNA TGTGCCAGCAGTTCTTACAGGGACACCGGGGAGCTGTTTTTT. The V and J genes are TRBV6-5 and TRBJ2-2; D possibly corresponds to TRBD1 (6 bases). V was shortened by 4 bases and J by 3 bases, with 9 bases between the two germline ends. This CDR3 has 14 residues. Looked up from germline, CDR1 is MNHEY and CDR2 is SVGAGI.

V and J are TRBV6-1 and TRBJ1-1, with no clear D. Trimming removed 2 bases from V and 4 bases from J, with 17 bases in between. Germline CDR1 is MNHNS and CDR2 is SASEGT. The CDR3 has 16 amino acids. In DNA form, the CDR3 reads TGTGCCAGCAGTGAAACGGGAGTAGGTGGAGGCACTGAAGCTTTCTTT. It encodes CASSETGVGGGTEAFF.

This clone was picked up one time. The chain carries TRBV9 and TRBJ1-1; the D is unclear. Trimming took off 0 bases at V and 6 bases at J, with 15 bases between the two ends. There are 15 residues in the CDR3. Germline CDR1 is SGDLS and CDR2 is YYNGEE. The CDR3 DNA reads as TGTGCCAGCAGCGTAGTTGGTAAGAGTAGCGCTGAAGCTTTCTTT. Protein sequence: CASSVVGKSSAEAFF.

This chain uses TRBV19 with TRBJ1-6, with D unclear. Germline assignment: CDR1 LNHDA and CDR2 SQIVND (reference sequence). The CDR3 has 13 residues. Trimming shortened V by 3 bases and J by 10 bases, and 10 bases separated the two germline ends. In nucleotides, the CDR3 is TGTGCCAGTAGTATGGCCAGCGGGTCACCCCTCCACTTT. It codes for CASSMASGSPLHF.